This is a list of T cell receptor beta chains from one sample in a study of T cell responses to AZD1222 COVID-19 vaccine. Produced via immunoSEQ multiplex PCR; TCRdb's table is partial and in-frame only. The sample has about 53,000 clones, 65% to 85% seen once. This material consisted of peripheral blood, taken on day 0 of AZD1222 vaccination. These receptors all stem from an adult in good health. The conserved cysteine and the conserved F or W are not part of the CDR3 here.

TRBJ2-7,TRBV19,ASSPLGAYEQY
TRBJ1-2,TRBV7-2,ASSLGSTGGGYGYT
TRBJ2-1,TRBV9,ASSARASGAYNEQF
TRBJ2-7,TRBV18,ASSPLGKGDYEQY
TRBJ1-1,TRBV6-6,ASSYGDRGRPEAF
TRBJ1-1,TRBV9,ASSFSPGNTEAF
TRBJ2-7,TRBV6-2/TRBV6-3,ASSFRTGVYEQY
TRBJ2-7,TRBV29-1,SAETGDYEQY
TRBJ2-7,TRBV3-1/TRBV3-2,ASSQRTTLSYEQY
TRBJ1-3,TRBV30,AWSGGSAPGNTIY
TRBJ2-1,TRBV19,ASSWGASYNEQF
TRBJ2-3,TRBV21-1,ASSVLAGDSTDTQY
TRBJ1-5,TRBV28,ASSPTGVNQPQH
TRBJ2-2,TRBV6-6,ASSPRPLSRNTGELF
TRBJ2-1,TRBV19,ASSIDRGVNEQF
TRBJ2-7,TRBV29-1,SVDSYKGEQY
TRBJ1-1,TRBV24-1,ATSDKDRTNTEAF
TRBJ1-4,TRBV15,ATSDERFGTNEKLF
TRBJ2-7,TRBV6-2/TRBV6-3,ASSPGVQQY
TRBJ2-1,TRBV27,ASNPLAGRTPSSYNEQF
TRBJ2-2,TRBV5-1,ASSIVQNTGELF
TRBJ1-2,TRBV11-2,ASSAIQGSKYGYT